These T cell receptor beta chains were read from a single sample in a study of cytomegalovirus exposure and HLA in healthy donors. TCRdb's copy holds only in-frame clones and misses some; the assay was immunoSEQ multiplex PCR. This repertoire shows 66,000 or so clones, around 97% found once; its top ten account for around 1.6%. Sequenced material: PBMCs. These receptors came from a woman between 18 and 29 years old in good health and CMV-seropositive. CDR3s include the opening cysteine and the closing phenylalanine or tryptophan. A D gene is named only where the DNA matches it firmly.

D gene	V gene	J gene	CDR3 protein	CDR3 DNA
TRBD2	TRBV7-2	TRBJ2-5	CASSNGLAETQYF	TGTGCCAGCAGCAATGGACTAGCAGAGACCCAGTACTTC
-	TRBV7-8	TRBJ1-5	CASSLEVGAHNQPQHF	TGTGCCAGCAGCTTAGAAGTTGGAGCGCACAATCAGCCCCAGCATTTT
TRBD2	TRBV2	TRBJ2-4	CASSTYSGSIGKNIQYF	TGTGCCAGCAGTACATATAGCGGGAGTATCGGCAAAAACATTCAGTACTTC
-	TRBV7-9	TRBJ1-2	CASSPAGVEGYTF	TGTGCCAGCAGCCCAGCGGGGGTGGAAGGCTACACCTTC
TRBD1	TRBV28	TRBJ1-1	CASSLAGQGWTEAFF	TGTGCCAGCAGTTTAGCCGGACAGGGTTGGACTGAAGCTTTCTTT
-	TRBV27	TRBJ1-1	CASSLQGNEAFF	TGTGCCAGCAGTTTACAGGGTAATGAAGCTTTCTTT
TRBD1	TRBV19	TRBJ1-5	CASRGQGNQPQHF	TGTGCCAGTAGGGGACAGGGAAATCAGCCCCAGCATTTT
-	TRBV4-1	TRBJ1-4	CASSPAGRDEKLFF	TGCGCCAGCAGCCCAGCGGGTAGGGACGAAAAACTGTTTTTT
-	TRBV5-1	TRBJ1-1	CASSSQDMIPEAFF	TGCGCCAGCAGCTCCCAGGATATGATCCCTGAAGCTTTCTTT
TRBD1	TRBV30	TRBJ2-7	CAWSPGGYEQYF	TGTGCCTGGAGTCCAGGGGGCTACGAGCAGTACTTC
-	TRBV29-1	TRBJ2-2	CSVEDNSRSTGELFF	TGCAGCGTTGAAGATAACAGTCGAAGCACCGGGGAGCTGTTTTTT
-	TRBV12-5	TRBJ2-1	CASGLVLGVAGTDEQFF	TGTGCTAGTGGTTTGGTACTAGGCGTGGCGGGGACGGATGAGCAGTTCTTC
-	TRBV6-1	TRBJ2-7	CASSEVAETSYEQYF	TGTGCCAGCAGTGAAGTGGCAGAGACTTCCTACGAGCAGTACTTC
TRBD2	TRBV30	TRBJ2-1	CAWSVTSDDNEQFF	TGTGCCTGGAGTGTAACTAGCGATGACAATGAGCAGTTCTTC
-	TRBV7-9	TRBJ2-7	CASSSLVPGYEQYF	TGTGCCAGCAGCTCTCTCGTCCCCGGCTACGAGCAGTACTTC
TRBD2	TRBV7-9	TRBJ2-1	CASSLAPFRTSGNNEQFF	TGTGCCAGCAGCTTAGCGCCCTTTCGGACTAGCGGAAACAATGAGCAGTTCTTC
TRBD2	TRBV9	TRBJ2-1	CASSPWTSGKNEQFF	TGTGCCAGCAGCCCCTGGACTAGCGGGAAGAATGAGCAGTTCTTC
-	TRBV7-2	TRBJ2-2	CASSLWAGGNTGELFF	TGTGCCAGCAGCTTATGGGCAGGAGGTAACACCGGGGAGCTGTTTTTT
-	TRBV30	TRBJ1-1	CAWSGQLNTEAFF	TGTGCCTGGAGTGGCCAGTTGAACACTGAAGCTTTCTTT